This T cell receptor beta chain was captured in a study of cytomegalovirus exposure and HLA in healthy donors. Study results and caveats: For most TCR sequences rarity was the rule, although some public TCRs occurred in many donors. TCR beta sequences reportedly predicted most subjects' HLA-A and HLA-B alleles accurately. A later analysis associated roughly 15,000 TCR beta sequences with HLA alleles at a 0.05 false discovery rate.

CDR1 SGHRS and CDR2 YFSETQ come from the germline V gene. The CDR3 has 15 amino acids. V was shortened by 2 bases and J by 6 bases, with 17 bases between the two germline ends. Note on this clone: Its specificity is not known.

Primers for the PCR totalled 60 Vbeta and 13 Jbeta. In the original workflow: About 10 million shared chains were among the roughly 78 million unique TCR beta chains that a later analysis counted. Profiled with immunoSEQ multiplex PCR; TCRdb holds only in-frame clones, not every one. V, J and clone size are those of that table, while D and trimming were read from the DNA. The sample contains 120,000 to 150,000 clones, around 65% of which appear only once. The sequence was obtained from a male donor in good health and CMV-seronegative. The sequencing sample was made of PBMCs. This chain uses TRBV5-1 with TRBJ1-1, with D tentatively TRBD1 (5 bases). The CDR3: CASSFGRGGVAEAFF. CDR3 nucleotides: TGCGCCAGCAGCTTCGGACGGGGCGGGGTGGCTGAAGCTTTCTTT.